This T cell receptor (beta chain) appears in the sequencing data of a study of tumor and adjacent non-tumor tissue in lung cancer. In the study overall: There were approximately twelve adenocarcinoma, 2 squamous cell carcinoma and 1 small cell lung cancer cases. Each sample yielded a few million productive TCRbeta reads on average. Points from the study as a whole: TCR diversity was significantly greater in tumor than normal lung tissue. Tumor TCR diversity, when higher, was linked to shorter survival.

Three rounds of nested PCR, following a modified ARM-PCR protocol, produced the TCRbeta library. TCRdb reprocessed the multiplex PCR reads via MiXCR and lists one record per CDR3 protein. The repertoire consists of fewer than 55,000 distinct CDR3 sequences, with around 67% occurring once and the leading ten covering about 20%. The V gene lost 6 bases and the J gene lost 0 bases, with 11 bases spanning the gap. CDR3 length equals 15 residues. From germline, CDR1 is MNHNY and CDR2 SVGAGI (reference sequence). This clonotype has ten or more counts. Its antigen remains unidentified. This sample's RNA came from whole unsorted tissue. Distant lung tissue was collected more than 3 cm away from the tumor edge.

This receptor was obtained from a woman between 40 and 50 years old with non-small cell lung cancer. What was sequenced was distant non-tumor lung tissue. This chain links TRBV6-6 with TRBJ1-4; TRBD1 might be the D (6 bases). CDR3 coding DNA: TGTGCCAGCAGCGGGGGGCGGTCAACTAATGAAAAACTGTTTTTT. It translates to CASSGGRSTNEKLFF.